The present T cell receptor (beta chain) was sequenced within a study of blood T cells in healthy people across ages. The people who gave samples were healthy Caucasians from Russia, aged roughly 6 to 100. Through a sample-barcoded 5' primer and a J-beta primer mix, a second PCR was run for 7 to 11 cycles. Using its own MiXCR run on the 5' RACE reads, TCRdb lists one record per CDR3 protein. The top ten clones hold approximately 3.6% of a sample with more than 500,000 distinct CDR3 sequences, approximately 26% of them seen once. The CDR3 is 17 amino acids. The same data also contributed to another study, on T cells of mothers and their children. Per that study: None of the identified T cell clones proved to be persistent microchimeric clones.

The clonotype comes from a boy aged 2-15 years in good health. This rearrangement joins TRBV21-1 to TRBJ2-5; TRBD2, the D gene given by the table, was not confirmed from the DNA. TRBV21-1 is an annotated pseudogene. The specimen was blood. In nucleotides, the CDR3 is TGTGCCAGCACCTTTGTCGCAGCGGGAGGGTACCAAGAGACCCAGTACTTC. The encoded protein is CASTFVAAGGYQETQYF.